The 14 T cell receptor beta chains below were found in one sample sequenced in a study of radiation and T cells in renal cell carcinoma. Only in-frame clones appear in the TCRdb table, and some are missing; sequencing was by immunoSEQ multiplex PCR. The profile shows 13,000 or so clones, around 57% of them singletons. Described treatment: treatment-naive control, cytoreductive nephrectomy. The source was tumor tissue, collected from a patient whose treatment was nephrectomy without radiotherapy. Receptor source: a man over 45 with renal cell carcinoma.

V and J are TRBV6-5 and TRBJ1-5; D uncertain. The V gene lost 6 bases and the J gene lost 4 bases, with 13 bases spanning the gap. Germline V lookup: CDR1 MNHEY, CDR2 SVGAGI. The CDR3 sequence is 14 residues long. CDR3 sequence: CASSVKAGNQPQHF. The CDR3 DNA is TGTGCCAGCAGCGTCAAGGCCGGGAATCAGCCCCAGCATTTT.

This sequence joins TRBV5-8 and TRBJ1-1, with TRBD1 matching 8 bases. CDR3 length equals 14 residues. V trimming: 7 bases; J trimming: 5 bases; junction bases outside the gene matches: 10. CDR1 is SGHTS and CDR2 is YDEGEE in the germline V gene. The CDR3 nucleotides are TGTGCCAGCGGACGTAACAGGGGGTATACTGAAGCTTTCTTT. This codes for CASGRNRGYTEAFF.

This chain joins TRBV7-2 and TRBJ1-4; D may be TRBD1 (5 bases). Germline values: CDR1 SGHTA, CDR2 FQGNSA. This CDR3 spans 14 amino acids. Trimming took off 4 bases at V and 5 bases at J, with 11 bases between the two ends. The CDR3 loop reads CASSSPRQNEKLFF. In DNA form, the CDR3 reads TGTGCCAGCAGCTCCCCCCGACAGAATGAAAAACTGTTTTTT.

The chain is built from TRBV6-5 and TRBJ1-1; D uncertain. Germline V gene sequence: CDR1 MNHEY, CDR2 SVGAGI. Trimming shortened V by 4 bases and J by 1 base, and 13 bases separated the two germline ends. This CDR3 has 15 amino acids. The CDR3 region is CASSFLGYRNTEAFF. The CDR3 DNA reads TGTGCCAGCAGTTTCTTGGGGTACCGGAACACTGAAGCTTTCTTT.

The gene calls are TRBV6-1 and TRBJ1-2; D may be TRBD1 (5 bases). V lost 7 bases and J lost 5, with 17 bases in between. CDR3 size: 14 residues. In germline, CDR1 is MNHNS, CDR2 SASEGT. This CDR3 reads CASTEGRGEYGYTF. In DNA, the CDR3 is TGTGCCAGCACCGAAGGACGGGGGGAGTATGGCTACACCTTC.

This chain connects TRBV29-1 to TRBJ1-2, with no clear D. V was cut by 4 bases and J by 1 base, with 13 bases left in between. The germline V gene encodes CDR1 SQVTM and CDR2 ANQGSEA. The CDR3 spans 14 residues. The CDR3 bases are TGCAGCGTTGTAAGGGCCTGGGGTAACTATGGCTACACCTTC. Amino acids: CSVVRAWGNYGYTF.

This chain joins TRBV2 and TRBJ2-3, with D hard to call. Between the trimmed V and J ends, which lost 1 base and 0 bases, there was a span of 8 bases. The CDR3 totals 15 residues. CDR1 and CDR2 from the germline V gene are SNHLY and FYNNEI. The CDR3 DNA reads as TGTGCCAGCAGTGAAGATAGAGCTAGCACAGATACGCAGTATTTT. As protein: CASSEDRASTDTQYF. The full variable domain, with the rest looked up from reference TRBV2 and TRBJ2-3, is EPEVTQTPSHQVTQMGQEVILRCVPISNHLYFYWYRQILGQKVEFLVSFYNNEISEKSEIFDDQFSVERPDGSNFTLKIRSTKLEDSAMYFCASSEDRASTDTQYFGPGTRLTVL.

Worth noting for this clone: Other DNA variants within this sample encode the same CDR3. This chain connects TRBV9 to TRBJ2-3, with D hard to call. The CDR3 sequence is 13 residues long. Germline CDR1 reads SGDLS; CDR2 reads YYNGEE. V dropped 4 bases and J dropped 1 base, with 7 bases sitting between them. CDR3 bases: TGTGCCAGCAGCCCCGCCCGCACAGATACGCAGTATTTT. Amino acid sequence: CASSPARTDTQYF.

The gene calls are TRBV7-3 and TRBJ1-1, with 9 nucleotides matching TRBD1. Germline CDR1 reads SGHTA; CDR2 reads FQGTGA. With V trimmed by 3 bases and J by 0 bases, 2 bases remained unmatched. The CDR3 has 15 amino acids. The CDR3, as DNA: TGTGCCAGCAGCTTGGGACAGGGAATGAACACTGAAGCTTTCTTT. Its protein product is CASSLGQGMNTEAFF.

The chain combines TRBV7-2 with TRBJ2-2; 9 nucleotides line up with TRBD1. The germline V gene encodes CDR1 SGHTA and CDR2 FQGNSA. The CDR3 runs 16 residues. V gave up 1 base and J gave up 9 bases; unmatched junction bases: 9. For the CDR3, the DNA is TGTGCCAGCAGCTTAGGGGGATACAGGGGGCGAAGGGAGCTGTTTTTT. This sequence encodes CASSLGGYRGRRELFF.

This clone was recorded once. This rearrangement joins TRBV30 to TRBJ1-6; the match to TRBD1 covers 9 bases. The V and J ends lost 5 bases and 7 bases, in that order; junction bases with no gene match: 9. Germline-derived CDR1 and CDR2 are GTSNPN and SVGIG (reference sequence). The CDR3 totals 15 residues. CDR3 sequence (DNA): TGTGCCTGGGCCGCTGGGGGACAGGGAAATTCACCCCTCCACTTT. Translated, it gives CAWAAGGQGNSPLHF.

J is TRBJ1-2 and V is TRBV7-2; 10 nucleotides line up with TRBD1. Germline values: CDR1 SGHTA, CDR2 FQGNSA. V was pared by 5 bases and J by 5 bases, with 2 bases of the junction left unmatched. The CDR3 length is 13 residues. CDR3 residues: CASSQDRGYGYTF. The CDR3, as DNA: TGTGCCAGCAGCCAGGACAGGGGGTATGGCTACACCTTC.

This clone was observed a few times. Here the CDR3 DNA reads TGTGCCAGCAGCTTACTGGGAGTGGGGGATACGCAGTATTTT. Encoded protein: CASSLLGVGDTQYF. The V call is TRBV7-3, the J call TRBJ2-3, with D possibly being TRBD2 (5 bases). CDR1 is SGHTA, CDR2 FQGTGA, per germline. The CDR3 has 14 amino acids. With 2 bases removed from V and 6 bases from J, the gap between germline ends came to 12 bases.

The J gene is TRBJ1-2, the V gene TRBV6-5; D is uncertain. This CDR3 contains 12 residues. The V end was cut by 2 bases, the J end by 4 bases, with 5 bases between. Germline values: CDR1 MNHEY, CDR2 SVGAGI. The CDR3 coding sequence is TGTGCCAGCAGTTACGTCGCCTATGGCTACACCTTC. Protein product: CASSYVAYGYTF.